This TCR beta chain was captured by sequencing in a study of regulatory T cells in long-lasting Graves disease. Investigators prepared the TCR beta libraries by applying iRepertoire HTBI primers and Arm-PCR of CDR3 regions. From the multiplex PCR reads, TCRdb called clonotypes with MiXCR, one entry per CDR3 protein. The sample lists roughly 500,000 distinct CDR3 sequences, around 15% occurring once. Time point denoted: newly diagnosed GD, antithyroid drugs for less than 3 months. The TCR library was made from RNA extracted from PBMCs. The CDR3 sequence is 14 residues long. V lost 7 bases, J lost 7 bases, and 7 bases stayed unmatched. In this sample, this clonotype turned up a few times. The same data also contributed to another study, on T cells in Graves' hyperthyroidism and ophthalmopathy.

Sequenced material: peripheral blood mononuclear cells (PBMCs), taken at new diagnosis, from a patient treated with antithyroid drugs. The J gene is TRBJ2-1, the V gene TRBV12-3 or TRBV12-4, with 10 bases identical to TRBD1. The clonotype comes from a woman aged 45-59 years with Graves disease. CDR3 nucleotide sequence: TGTGCCAGCAACAACGGGACAGGGGTTAATGAGCAGTTCTTC. It translates to CASNNGTGVNEQFF.